This T cell receptor (beta chain) was captured by sequencing in a study of shared clonotypes between healthy human individuals. The wider study: Three plates each covered CD4 naive and memory; CD8 naive two, CD8 memory one.

Authors' methods: ImmunoSEQ output held junction-only sequences without quality scores, so filtering differed. Libraries were prepared by immunoSEQ multiplex PCR; TCRdb keeps only in-frame clonotypes and omits some of them. V and J calls and clone size are as listed in that table; D and trimming were resolved from the DNA. The sample lists roughly 1,800,000 clones; just under 95% were seen once. Naive-designated CD8 cells lacked CD45RO, were positively enriched for CCR7, and omitted terminally differentiated effector memory CD45RA+ cells. Specimen: naive CD8+ T cells sorted from blood. This TCR was sampled from a man aged 18 to 30 in good health.

In DNA form, the CDR3 reads TGTGCCAGCAGCTACGGGGTAGCGCTCGACACCGGGGAGCTGTTTTTT. It yields the protein CASSYGVALDTGELFF. The chain combines TRBV6-5 with TRBJ2-2, with a possible D match to TRBD2 (5 bases). This CDR3 comprises 16 residues. V shed 6 bases and J shed 3 bases, with 17 bases lying between them. From germline, CDR1 is MNHEY and CDR2 SVGAGI.